The entry that follows covers one TCR beta chain sequence. This entry comes from a study of regulatory T cells in long-lasting Graves disease. Time point defined: newly diagnosed GD, antithyroid drugs for less than 3 months. Preparation of the TCR library used RNA extracted from PBMCs. Sequencing libraries for TCR beta were prepared with iRepertoire HTBI primers and Arm-PCR of CDR3 regions. TCRdb reprocessed the multiplex PCR reads with MiXCR, giving one entry per CDR3 protein. Of roughly 420,000 distinct CDR3 sequences listed, 15% to 20% were seen once; the top ten hold 20% to 25%. These records were also assigned to another study, of T cells in Graves' hyperthyroidism and ophthalmopathy. This second report adds: Newly diagnosed hyperthyroidism, duration under 2 months, in patients aged 18 to 65.

Specimen: peripheral blood mononuclear cells (PBMCs), collected at new diagnosis, from a patient treated with antithyroid drugs. This sequence originates from a woman under 30 with Graves disease.

The CDR3 here is CASSFILETFLGYTF. The CDR3 DNA follows: TGTGCCAGCAGCTTTATTCTGGAAACCTTCCTTGGCTACACCTTC. The chain employs TRBV7-9 and TRBJ1-2; no clear D. The CDR3 covers 15 residues. V lost 3 bases, J lost 7 bases, and 18 bases lay in between. Germline CDR1 is SEHNR and CDR2 is FQNEAQ (reference sequence). The full variable domain, with the rest looked up from reference TRBV7-9 and TRBJ1-2, is DTGVSQNPRHKITKRGQNVTFRCDPISEHNRLYWYRQTLGQGPEFLTYFQNEAQLEKSRLLSDRFSAERPKGSFSTLEIQRTEQGDSAMYLCASSFILETFLGYTFGSGTRLTVV.